The 7 T cell receptor beta chains in this list originate from one sample, sequenced in a study of monozygotic twins with inflammatory bowel disease. TCRdb reworked the 5' RACE reads into one entry per CDR3 protein, no DNA. The listing records just over 300,000 distinct CDR3 sequences. The sequenced material came from blood. These receptors came from a human donor with ulcerative colitis or Crohn's disease, or a healthy co-twin of an affected twin (not recorded which).

V usage is TRBV29-1 and J usage is TRBJ2-3; the TRBD2 assignment by TCRdb is unverifiable without DNA. The CDR3 contains 12 residues. CDR1 and CDR2 (germline): SQVTM, ANQGSEA. CDR3 protein: CSVSSFTDTQYF.

The rearrangement links TRBV18 to TRBJ1-6. The CDR3 has 13 residues. Per germline, CDR1 KGHSH and CDR2 LQKENI. The CDR3 spells CASSPREESPLHF.

The rearrangement links TRBV29-1 to TRBJ1-4; the TRBD1 assignment by TCRdb is unverifiable without DNA. The germline V gene encodes CDR1 SQVTM and CDR2 ANQGSEA. The CDR3 runs 12 residues. The CDR3 reads CSAKSPDEKLFF.

This chain connects TRBV9 to TRBJ2-4; TCRdb names TRBD1, which stays unverified in the absence of DNA. The germline V gene encodes CDR1 SGDLS and CDR2 YYNGEE. The CDR3 sequence is 14 residues long. The CDR3 here is CASSGQTGTGIQYF.

The gene calls are TRBV18 and TRBJ2-3; TCRdb reports TRBD2, a call that lacks DNA to check it against. CDR3 length: 15 residues. The germline CDR1 and CDR2 sequences are KGHSH and LQKENI. The CDR3 is CASSPPTSGTDTQYF.

The chain is built from TRBV18 and TRBJ2-7; there is no DNA to check the TCRdb D call of TRBD1. The CDR3 is 17 residues long. From germline, CDR1 is KGHSH and CDR2 LQKENI. This CDR3 reads CASSPSRTGRTILEQYF.

This chain connects TRBV4-3 to TRBJ2-3; no DNA is available, so the TRBD1 call from TCRdb remains unchecked. The CDR3 runs to 16 residues. Germline V gives CDR1 LGHNA, CDR2 YSLEER. The CDR3 reads CASSQVWGEPPDTQYF.